Below are 12 T cell receptor beta chains sequenced from a single sample in a study of blood T cell repertoires in COVID-19 (dated by TCRdb to about 2020). The library was obtained by the immunoSEQ multiplex PCR assay. Drawn from immuneACCESS, this table holds only the in-frame rearrangements with V and J called that TCRdb kept. Clones are partly lost; checked studies trace under half to an unresolved V gene and leave the rest unexplained. Here the sample has approximately 480,000 clones; about nine tenths occur a single time. Together, the top ten hold around 0.7% of the sample. The specimen sequenced was PBMCs or T cells enriched from blood (not recorded which). The receptors derive from a woman younger than 30 who had recovered from COVID-19.

This clone was recorded at least ten times. The chain joins TRBV18 to TRBJ2-2; D may be TRBD1 (5 bases). The V gene lost 6 bases and the J gene lost 0 bases, with 14 bases spanning the gap. This CDR3 comprises 16 residues. CDR1 KGHSH and CDR2 LQKENI come from the germline V gene. The CDR3 loop is CASSLDRPSNTGELFF. The CDR3 DNA reads TGTGCCAGCTCGCTCGACAGACCGTCGAACACCGGGGAGCTGTTTTTT.

This clone was counted between two and nine times. The V call is TRBV23-1, the J call TRBJ2-7, with 7 bases fitting TRBD2. TRBV23-1 is noted as an ORF with a role that remains uncertain. V was pared by 4 bases and J by 6 bases, with 15 bases of the junction left unmatched. This CDR3 has 16 residues. The CDR3 loop is CASSPKPIRTGGEQYF. The CDR3 DNA is TGCGCCAGCAGTCCAAAACCAATTCGGACGGGGGGCGAGCAGTACTTC.

The rearrangement uses TRBV11-2 and TRBJ2-1; 9 positions agree with TRBD1. V gave up 6 bases and J gave up 3 bases; unmatched junction bases: 9. This CDR3 has 16 residues. CDR1 and CDR2 (germline): SGHAT, FQNNGV. For the CDR3, the DNA is TGTGCCAGCAGTTCGTCCACGGGACAGGGCTACAATGAGCAGTTCTTC. Translating it yields CASSSSTGQGYNEQFF.

This chain uses TRBV5-4 with TRBJ1-3; D is uncertain. V lost 4 bases, J lost 0 bases, and 14 bases lay in between. This CDR3 comprises 16 residues. Germline lookup yields CDR1 SGHNT and CDR2 YYREEE (reference sequence). The CDR3 sequence is CASSLSQPSSGNTIYF. CDR3 DNA: TGTGCCAGCAGCCTTTCCCAACCGAGCTCTGGAAACACCATATATTTT.

The V gene is TRBV5-1, the J gene TRBJ2-3; TRBD2 agrees at 7 bases. V was clipped by 2 bases and J by 5 bases; unmatched bases: 5. The germline gives CDR1 SGHRS, CDR2 YFSETQ. The CDR3 is made up of 14 amino acids. Here the CDR3 reads CASSLGTTQDTQYF. In DNA, the CDR3 is TGCGCCAGCAGCTTAGGGACTACCCAAGATACGCAGTATTTT. The full variable domain, in which reference TRBV5-1 and TRBJ2-3 provide the parts outside the CDR3, is KAGVTQTPRYLIKTRGQQVTLSCSPISGHRSVSWYQQTPGQGLQFLFEYFSETQRNKGNFPGRFSGRQFSNSRSEMNVSTLELGDSALYLCASSLGTTQDTQYFGPGTRLTVL.

V usage is TRBV30 and J usage is TRBJ1-5; D may be TRBD1 (6 bases). Germline CDR1 is GTSNPN and CDR2 is SVGIG (reference sequence). Trimming removed 1 base from V and 0 bases from J, with 22 bases in between. The CDR3 is made up of 19 amino acids. CDR3 coding DNA: TGTGCCTGGAGTGCAGACAGGACACCCCAGATCTATAGCAATCAGCCCCAGCATTTT. Protein product: CAWSADRTPQIYSNQPQHF.

The chain combines TRBV30 with TRBJ2-7; D tentatively fits TRBD1 or TRBD2 (6 bases each). The germline gives CDR1 GTSNPN, CDR2 SVGIG (reference sequence). Trimming took 7 bases from V and 6 from J, leaving 10 bases between them. This CDR3 region has 10 residues. The CDR3, as DNA: TGTGCCTCGGGGGCCCGCGAGCAGTACTTC. It yields the protein CASGAREQYF. The entire variable domain, with the rest obtained from reference TRBV30 and TRBJ2-7, is as follows: SQTIHQWPATLVQPVGSPLSLECTVEGTSNPNLYWYRQAAGRGLQLLFYSVGIGQISSEVPQNLSASRPQDRQFILSSKKLLLSDSGFYLCASGAREQYFGPGTRLTVT.

V and J are TRBV4-1 and TRBJ1-5; D not certain. The CDR3 sequence is 12 residues long. Germline CDR1 and CDR2: MGHRA and YSYEKL. V gave up 5 bases and J gave up 4 bases, with 6 bases separating them. This chain's CDR3 is CASSFENQPQHF. Here the CDR3 DNA reads TGCGCCAGCAGCTTTGAGAATCAGCCCCAGCATTTT.

The genes are TRBV19 and TRBJ2-1; D call uncertain. The V gene's germline CDR1 is LNHDA and CDR2 SQIVND (reference sequence). The ends were cut back, 7 bases at V and 9 bases at J, with 16 bases in the middle. This CDR3 is 13 amino acids long. For the CDR3, the DNA is TGTGCCAGTATTCCAGGCTGGTTCGGTGAGCAGTTCTTC. Translating it yields CASIPGWFGEQFF.

The chain has TRBV27 and TRBJ2-4; 7 bases are shared with TRBD2. The CDR3 is 12 residues long. Germline V gene lookup returns CDR1 MNHEY and CDR2 SMNVEV (reference sequence). Unmatched junction bases numbered 3, after V lost 8 bases and J lost 5 bases. The CDR3 here is CASGREENIQYF. The CDR3 DNA sequence: TGTGCCAGCGGACGGGAGGAAAACATTCAGTACTTC.

This chain joins TRBV27 and TRBJ2-3; possible D gene TRBD1, 5 bases. Per the germline V gene, CDR1 is MNHEY and CDR2 is SMNVEV (reference sequence). This CDR3 region has 14 residues. V was shortened by 2 bases and J by 6 bases, with 12 bases between the two germline ends. The CDR3 region has the DNA TGTGCCAGCAGTTTAGCTCAGGGTCGCGATACGCAGTATTTT. The encoded protein is CASSLAQGRDTQYF.

The chain recombines TRBV4-1 with TRBJ1-3; TRBD1 might be the D (6 bases). V lost 2 bases and J 2 bases, leaving 13 bases between the germline ends. This CDR3 has 16 residues. Germline lookup yields CDR1 MGHRA and CDR2 YSYEKL. The CDR3 sequence: CASSQLLRGTGNTIYF. CDR3 sequence (DNA): TGCGCCAGCAGCCAACTTCTCAGGGGAACTGGAAACACCATATATTTT.